This TCR beta chain comes out of a study of shared clonotypes between healthy human individuals (TCRdb year 2020). About the investigation overall: A couple of women and three men aged 18 to 49 years were included in the cohort. Between about 0.94 and 10 billion PBMCs per donor were obtained by leukapheresis. The study deeply sequenced blood TCR repertoires of roughly five healthy adults to estimate repertoire size and the extent of clonotype sharing between individuals. For each donor, three plates each were used for CD4 naive and CD4 memory, two plates were used for CD8 naive, and one plate was used for CD8 memory. Different laboratories and diverse techniques were used to prepare libraries and sequence TCR repertoires, to increase sequencing depth and limit assay-specific biases. Overall study results and their limits: Because the study included a small number of donors, the genetic and exposure-history diversity represented was limited. When a handful of donors were compared, the shared fraction of clonotypes was around 4.6% for naive CD4, around 3.5% for naive CD8, roughly 2.5% for memory CD4, and approximately 0.4% for memory CD8. Pairwise subsampling led to the expectation that sequencing depth would affect the degree of clonotype sharing among donors. Compared with non-shared clonotypes, the clonotypes found in all four sorted-subset donors had higher generation probabilities. Larger estimated clonotype richness was generally found for naive subsets than for memory subsets. Incomplete sequencing was indicated by rarefaction of sorted-subset datasets, despite the large sequencing depth. Sampling was restricted to blood, and TCR repertoires in tissues likely differ from the TCR repertoires found in blood.

Using the deep immunoSEQ assay, multiplex PCR amplified TCR CDR3 regions from genomic DNA. For each cell subset, the extracted genomic DNA was distributed evenly across all wells of several immunoSEQ 96-well plates, and each plate served as one replicate. For sorted subsets, each replicate PCR was loaded with about 0.2 ug genomic DNA, equivalent to 30,000 or so T cell genomes. Purified libraries were quantified with a Qubit 3.0 fluorometer, sized on a Bioanalyzer 2100, and re-quantified with the KAPA Library Quantification kit. Each immunoSEQ 96-well plate was sequenced on its own single-read 150-cycle Illumina NextSeq 550 flow cell. The paper's processing steps were these. Because the immunoSEQ output held only junctional sequences and lacked quality scores, the filtering could not match the filtering applied to full-length reads. Sequences were annotated with PyIR, a Python wrapper for IgBLAST v1.9, using IMGT germline references to assign V/J genes and CDR3. Reads with weak V/J assignments (E-value above 1e-6), missing CDR3, stop codons, out-of-frame junctions, or ambiguous translated residues were removed. V3J clonotypes were defined as sequences sharing an identical inferred V gene, J gene, and CDR3 amino acid sequence. Percentage overlap between repertoires was computed as shared unique clonotypes divided by the size of the smaller repertoire. Three approaches were used to assess repertoire richness: RTK rarefaction, the Chao1 estimator, and Recon v2.1 estimates of unobserved clonotypes. Generation probabilities for all TCRbeta clonotypes obtained by the gDNA method from a few donors were computed using OLGA. Held by TCRdb, this immuneACCESS table contains in-frame sequences only and omits some clones. Under half of the omission traces to an unresolved V gene where checked; the cause of the rest is unknown. The V and J calls and the clone size are those of that table, but D and trimming were determined from the DNA. The sample table holds over 1.4 million clones, of which roughly 96% were seen once. 1% to 1.5% of the sample is taken by the ten largest.

Note on this clone: Its specific antigen is unknown. Base qualities are missing; no much larger clone stands one base away. The same CDR3 is also encoded by other DNA sequences in this sample.

Healthy HIV-negative adults with no recently reported acute infections or vaccinations were included as donors. Only Caucasian adults living in Nashville, Tennessee, USA were represented among the donors. CD4+ T cells were enriched through magnetic negative selection, after which naive cells were positively selected on CD45RA and the remaining negative fraction served as the memory subset. Blood was collected by leukapheresis, and PBMCs were isolated by Ficoll-Histopaque density gradient centrifugation and then cryopreserved in liquid nitrogen vapor phase. Purity and quantity of every magnetically sorted T cell population were checked by analytical flow cytometry. Genomic DNA was isolated from each sorted fraction and quantified by UV absorbance on a Nanodrop 2000c. The cysteine opens and the phenylalanine closes a CDR3 of 14 amino acids. This entry keeps only the CDR3 DNA: 42 bases, framed from base 1. At the junction V is shortened by 0 bases and J by 8 bases; bases outside the gene matches: 4. CDR1 SGHRS and CDR2 YFSETQ are derived from the germline V gene.

This sequence was found in a man aged 30 to 45 in good health. Sequenced material: naive CD4+ T cells sorted from blood. In light of the paper, this sample's cell subset or site label describes: CD45RA+ positively selected. The rearranged segments are TRBV5-1 and TRBJ1-2; TRBD1 matches 10 bases in the middle. Here the CDR3 is given as CASSLGQGARGYTF. Read as DNA, the sequence is TGCGCCAGCAGCTTGGGACAGGGGGCTCGAGGCTACACCTTC.